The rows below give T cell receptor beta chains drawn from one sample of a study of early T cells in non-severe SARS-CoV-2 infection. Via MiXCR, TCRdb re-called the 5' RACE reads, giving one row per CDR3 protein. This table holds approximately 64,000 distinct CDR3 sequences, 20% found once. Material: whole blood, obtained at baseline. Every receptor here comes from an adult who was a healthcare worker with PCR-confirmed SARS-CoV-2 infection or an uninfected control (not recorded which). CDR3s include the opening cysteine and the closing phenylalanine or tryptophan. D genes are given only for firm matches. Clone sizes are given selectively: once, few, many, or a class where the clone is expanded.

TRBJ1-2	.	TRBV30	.	CAWSNGVGGYTF	TGTGCCTGGAGTAACGGTGTAGGTGGCTACACCTTC
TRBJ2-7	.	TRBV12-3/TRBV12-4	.	CASSPRTVSSYEQYF	TGTGCCAGCAGTCCCAGGACGGTGAGCTCCTACGAGCAGTACTTC
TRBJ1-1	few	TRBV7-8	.	CASSSLNTETEAFF	TGTGCCAGCAGCTCCCTGAACACGGAGACTGAAGCTTTCTTT
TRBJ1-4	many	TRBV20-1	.	CSATGVRADHNEKLFF	TGCAGTGCTACCGGGGTGCGGGCAGATCATAATGAAAAACTGTTTTTT
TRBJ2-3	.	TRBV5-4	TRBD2	CASSLGRTSAIYTQYF	TGTGCCAGCAGCTTGGGCAGGACTAGCGCGATCTATACGCAGTATTTT
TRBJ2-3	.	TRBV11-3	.	CASSLNGDTQYF	TGTGCCAGCAGCTTAAACGGAGATACGCAGTATTTT
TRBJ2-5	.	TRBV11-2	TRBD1	CASSSHRGVETQYF	TGTGCCAGCAGCTCTCACAGGGGCGTCGAGACCCAGTACTTC
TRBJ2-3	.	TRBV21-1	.	CASTRCGGGAFPDTQYF	TGTGCCAGCACCCGGTGTGGCGGGGGGGCCTTTCCAGATACGCAGTATTTT
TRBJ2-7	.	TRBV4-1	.	CASSQDPGRYPSYEQYF	TGCGCCAGCAGCCAAGATCCGGGAAGGTACCCCTCCTACGAGCAGTACTTC
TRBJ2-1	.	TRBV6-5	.	CASSYLDPNYNEQFF	TGTGCCAGCAGTTACTTGGACCCAAATTACAATGAGCAGTTCTTC
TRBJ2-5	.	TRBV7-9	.	CASRPGTVQETQYF	TGTGCCAGCAGACCAGGGACGGTCCAAGAGACCCAGTACTTC
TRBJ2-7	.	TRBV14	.	CASSQDDLTEEIPYEQYF	TGTGCCAGCAGCCAAGATGACTTAACCGAGGAAATCCCCTACGAGCAGTACTTC
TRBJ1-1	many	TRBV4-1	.	CASSQGEHLNTEAFF	TGCGCCAGCAGCCAAGGTGAACACCTGAACACTGAAGCTTTCTTT
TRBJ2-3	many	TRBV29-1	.	CSGTQGRADTQYF	TGCAGCGGAACCCAGGGGCGGGCAGATACGCAGTATTTT
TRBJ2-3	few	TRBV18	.	CASSRLTSTDTQYF	TGTGCCAGCTCACGTCTGACGAGCACAGATACGCAGTATTTT
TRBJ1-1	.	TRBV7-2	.	CASSLGSLGTEAFF	TGTGCCAGCAGCTTAGGCTCCCTGGGGACTGAAGCTTTCTTT
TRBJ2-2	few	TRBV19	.	CASSIGWSSGELFF	TGTGCCAGTAGTATAGGTTGGAGTTCCGGGGAGCTGTTTTTT
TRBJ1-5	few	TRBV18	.	CASSPASGGNQPQHF	TGTGCCAGCTCACCAGCTTCCGGGGGCAATCAGCCCCAGCATTTT
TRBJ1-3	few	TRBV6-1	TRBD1	CASSSRGGSTGNTIYF	TGTGCCAGCAGTTCACGAGGGGGCTCAACTGGAAACACCATATATTTT
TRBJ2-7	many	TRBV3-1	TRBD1	CASSQAGTGGSEQYF	TGTGCCAGCAGCCAAGCTGGGACAGGGGGAAGCGAGCAGTACTTC
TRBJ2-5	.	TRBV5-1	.	CASSSASAARETQYF	TGCGCCAGCAGCTCCGCGTCGGCGGCCCGCGAGACCCAGTACTTC
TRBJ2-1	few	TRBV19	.	CASSRRRPPLFF	TGTGCCAGTAGTAGGCGGCGGCCACCATTGTTCTTC
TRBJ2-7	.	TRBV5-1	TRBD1	CASSPSTGVPYEQYF	TGCGCCAGCAGCCCCAGCACAGGGGTTCCCTACGAGCAGTACTTC
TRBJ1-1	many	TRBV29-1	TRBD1	CSVDRGGNTEAFF	TGCAGCGTCGACAGGGGGGGGAACACTGAAGCTTTCTTT
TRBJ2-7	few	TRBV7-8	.	CASSLEYRTETYEQYF	TGTGCCAGCAGCTTAGAATATAGGACAGAGACCTACGAGCAGTACTTC
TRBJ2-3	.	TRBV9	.	CASSGEGAGTDTQYF	TGTGCCAGCAGTGGGGAAGGGGCAGGCACAGATACGCAGTATTTT
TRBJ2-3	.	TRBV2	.	CASSEAGVWSTDTQYF	TGTGCCAGCAGTGAAGCGGGCGTTTGGAGCACAGATACGCAGTATTTT
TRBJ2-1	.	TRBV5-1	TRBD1	CASRTYRDRDRNEQFF	TGCGCCAGCAGAACCTACCGGGACAGGGATAGGAATGAGCAGTTCTTC
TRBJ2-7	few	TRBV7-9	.	CASSRRTDEQYF	TGTGCCAGCAGCAGGAGGACCGACGAGCAGTACTTC
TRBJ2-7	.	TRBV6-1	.	CASSDRQTEDEQYF	TGTGCCAGCAGTGATAGACAAACCGAAGATGAGCAGTACTTC
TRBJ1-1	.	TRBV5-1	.	CASSKDSMNTEAFF	TGCGCCAGCAGCAAGGACAGCATGAACACTGAAGCTTTCTTT
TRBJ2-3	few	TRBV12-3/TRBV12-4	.	CASSPDPPGPNDTQYF	TGTGCCAGCAGCCCGGACCCACCGGGGCCAAACGATACGCAGTATTTT
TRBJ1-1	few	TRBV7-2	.	CASSLLVSGSTEAFF	TGTGCCAGCAGCTTATTGGTCTCGGGGAGTACTGAAGCTTTCTTT
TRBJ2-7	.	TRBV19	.	CASSIRDNHEQYF	TGTGCCAGTAGTATCCGCGACAATCACGAGCAGTACTTC
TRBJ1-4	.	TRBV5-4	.	CASSPELDRTNEKLFF	TGTGCCAGCAGCCCGGAGCTGGACAGAACTAATGAAAAACTGTTTTTT
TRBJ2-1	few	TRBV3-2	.	CASSHLYRAGNEQFF	TGTGCCAGCAGCCATCTATACAGGGCGGGCAATGAGCAGTTCTTC